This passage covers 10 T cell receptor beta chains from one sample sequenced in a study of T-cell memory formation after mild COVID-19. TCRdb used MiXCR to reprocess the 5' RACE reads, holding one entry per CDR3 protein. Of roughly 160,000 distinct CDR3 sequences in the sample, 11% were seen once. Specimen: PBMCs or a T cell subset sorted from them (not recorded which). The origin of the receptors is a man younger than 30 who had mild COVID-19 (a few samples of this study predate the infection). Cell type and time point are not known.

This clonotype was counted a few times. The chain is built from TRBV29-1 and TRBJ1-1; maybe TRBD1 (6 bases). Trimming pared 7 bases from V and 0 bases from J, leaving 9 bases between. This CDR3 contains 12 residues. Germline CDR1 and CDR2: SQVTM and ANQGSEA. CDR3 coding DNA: TGCAGCGCGGGGGCGATGAACACTGAAGCTTTCTTT. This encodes CSAGAMNTEAFF.

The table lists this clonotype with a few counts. The CDR3 DNA reads as TGTGCCAGCAGTTATTCGACAGGAGGCAGGACTAATGAAAAACTGTTTTTT. Translation gives CASSYSTGGRTNEKLFF. J is TRBJ1-4 and V is TRBV6-6; possible D gene TRBD1, 6 bases. This CDR3 spans 17 amino acids. Germline-derived CDR1 and CDR2 are MNHNY and SVGAGI (reference sequence). Trimming left V 3 bases short and J 2 bases short, with 16 bases between.

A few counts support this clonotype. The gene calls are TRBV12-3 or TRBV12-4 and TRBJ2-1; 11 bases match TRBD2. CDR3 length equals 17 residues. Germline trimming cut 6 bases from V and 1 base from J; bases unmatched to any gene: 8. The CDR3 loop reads CASSPRGLAVSYNEQFF. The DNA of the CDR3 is TGTGCCAGCAGCCCGAGGGGACTAGCGGTTTCCTACAATGAGCAGTTCTTC.

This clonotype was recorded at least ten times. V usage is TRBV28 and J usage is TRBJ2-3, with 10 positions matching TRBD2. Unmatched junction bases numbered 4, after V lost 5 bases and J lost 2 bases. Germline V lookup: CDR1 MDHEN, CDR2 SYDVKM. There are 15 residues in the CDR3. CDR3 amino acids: CASSLAGANTDTQYF. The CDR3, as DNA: TGTGCCAGCAGTCTAGCGGGGGCCAACACAGATACGCAGTATTTT.

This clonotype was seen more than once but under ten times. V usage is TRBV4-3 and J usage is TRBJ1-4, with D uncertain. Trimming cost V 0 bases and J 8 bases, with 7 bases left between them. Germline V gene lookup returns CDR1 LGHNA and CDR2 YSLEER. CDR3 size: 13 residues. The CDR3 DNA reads TGCGCCAGCAGCCAAGAGAGGAGGGAAAAACTGTTTTTT. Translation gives CASSQERREKLFF.

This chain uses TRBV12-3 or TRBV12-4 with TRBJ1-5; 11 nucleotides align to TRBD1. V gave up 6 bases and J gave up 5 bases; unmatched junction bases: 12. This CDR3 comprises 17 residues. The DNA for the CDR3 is TGTGCCAGCAGCGCCGCCGGGACAGGGGGTCATTATCAGCCCCAGCATTTT. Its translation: CASSAAGTGGHYQPQHF.

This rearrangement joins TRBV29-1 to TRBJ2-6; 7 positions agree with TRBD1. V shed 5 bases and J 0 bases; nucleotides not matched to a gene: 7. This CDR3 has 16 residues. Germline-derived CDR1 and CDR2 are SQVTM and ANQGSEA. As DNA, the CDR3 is TGCAGCGTTAAGCCGGGACAGAACTCTGGGGCCAACGTCCTGACTTTC. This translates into CSVKPGQNSGANVLTF.

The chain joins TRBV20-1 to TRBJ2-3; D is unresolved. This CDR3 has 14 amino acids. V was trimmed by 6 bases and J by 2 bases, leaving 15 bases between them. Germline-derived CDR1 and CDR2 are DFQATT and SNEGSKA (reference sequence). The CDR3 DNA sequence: TGCAGTGCCGAGTTACTGACAACCACAGATACGCAGTATTTT. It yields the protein CSAELLTTTDTQYF.

CDR3 region: CASSLGGGNTIYF. CDR3 in DNA: TGTGCCAGCAGCTTGGGCGGAGGAAACACCATATATTTT. This rearrangement joins TRBV7-9 to TRBJ1-3; no firm D call. Trimming cost V 3 bases and J 4 bases, with 7 bases left between them. CDR1 is SEHNR, CDR2 FQNEAQ, per germline (reference sequence). The CDR3 has 13 amino acids.

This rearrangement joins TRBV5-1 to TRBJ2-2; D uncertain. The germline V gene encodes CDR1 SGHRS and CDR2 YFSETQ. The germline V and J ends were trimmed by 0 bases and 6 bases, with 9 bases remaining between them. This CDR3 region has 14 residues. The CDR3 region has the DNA TGCGCCAGCAGCTTGGAAGGGTACGCCGGGGAGCTGTTTTTT. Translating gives CASSLEGYAGELFF. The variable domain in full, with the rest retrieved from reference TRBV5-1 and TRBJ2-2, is KAGVTQTPRYLIKTRGQQVTLSCSPISGHRSVSWYQQTPGQGLQFLFEYFSETQRNKGNFPGRFSGRQFSNSRSEMNVSTLELGDSALYLCASSLEGYAGELFFGEGSRLTVL.